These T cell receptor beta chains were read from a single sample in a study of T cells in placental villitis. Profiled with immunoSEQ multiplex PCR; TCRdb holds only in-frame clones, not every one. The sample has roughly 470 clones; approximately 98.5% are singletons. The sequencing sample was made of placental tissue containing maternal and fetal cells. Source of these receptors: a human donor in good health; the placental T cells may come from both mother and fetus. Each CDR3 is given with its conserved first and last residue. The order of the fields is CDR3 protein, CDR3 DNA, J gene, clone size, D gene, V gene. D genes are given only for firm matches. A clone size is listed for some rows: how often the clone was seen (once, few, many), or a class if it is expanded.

cdr3_aa: CASSLRLRGPEQYF
cdr3_nt: TGTGCCAGCAGTTTAAGGTTAAGGGGCCCCGAGCAGTACTTC
j_call: TRBJ2-7
clone_size: once
d_call: -
v_call: TRBV27

cdr3_aa: CASSQGGSGELFF
cdr3_nt: TGCGCCAGCAGCCAAGGAGGTAGCGGGGAGCTGTTTTTT
j_call: TRBJ2-2
clone_size: -
d_call: -
v_call: TRBV4-1

cdr3_aa: CASSRRLATNARNTIYF
cdr3_nt: TGTGCCAGCAGTCGAAGGTTAGCTACAAACGCACGAAACACCATATATTTT
j_call: TRBJ1-3
clone_size: -
d_call: -
v_call: TRBV21-1

cdr3_aa: CASSNHPRDRWYGYTF
cdr3_nt: TGTGCCAGCTCCAACCACCCCAGGGACCGTTGGTATGGCTACACCTTC
j_call: TRBJ1-2
clone_size: -
d_call: -
v_call: TRBV18

cdr3_aa: CASSPGTESYEQYF
cdr3_nt: TGCGCCAGCAGCCCGGGGACGGAATCCTACGAGCAGTACTTC
j_call: TRBJ2-7
clone_size: -
d_call: -
v_call: TRBV5-1

cdr3_aa: CASSWSGGEETQYF
cdr3_nt: TGCGCCAGCAGCTGGAGCGGGGGAGAGGAGACCCAGTACTTC
j_call: TRBJ2-5
clone_size: -
d_call: TRBD2
v_call: TRBV5-1

cdr3_aa: CASSGRRPLQRKNIQYF
cdr3_nt: TGTGCCAGCAGCGGAAGACGTCCTTTGCAAAGAAAAAACATTCAGTACTTC
j_call: TRBJ2-4
clone_size: -
d_call: -
v_call: TRBV3-1/TRBV3-2

cdr3_aa: CASSPAGALYEQYF
cdr3_nt: TGTGCCAGCTCACCAGCGGGGGCCCTCTACGAGCAGTACTTC
j_call: TRBJ2-7
clone_size: -
d_call: -
v_call: TRBV18

cdr3_aa: CASSLAGGDGYTF
cdr3_nt: TGCGCCAGCAGCTTGGCAGGGGGCGATGGCTACACCTTC
j_call: TRBJ1-2
clone_size: -
d_call: TRBD1
v_call: TRBV5-1

cdr3_aa: CASSPKDNYGYTF
cdr3_nt: TGTGCCAGCTCACCAAAAGACAACTATGGCTACACCTTC
j_call: TRBJ1-2
clone_size: -
d_call: -
v_call: TRBV18

cdr3_aa: CAWSPDWNTEAFF
cdr3_nt: TGTGCCTGGAGCCCGGATTGGAACACTGAAGCTTTCTTT
j_call: TRBJ1-1
clone_size: -
d_call: -
v_call: TRBV30

cdr3_aa: CASSEKLAYEQYF
cdr3_nt: TGTGCCAGCAGTGAGAAACTAGCCTACGAGCAGTACTTC
j_call: TRBJ2-7
clone_size: -
d_call: -
v_call: TRBV2

cdr3_aa: CASKETYSYEQYF
cdr3_nt: TGTGCCAGTAAGGAGACTTACTCCTACGAGCAGTACTTC
j_call: TRBJ2-7
clone_size: -
d_call: -
v_call: TRBV19

cdr3_aa: CASSQSAESRELFF
cdr3_nt: TGTGCCAGCAGTCAATCCGCTGAGAGCCGGGAGCTGTTTTTT
j_call: TRBJ2-2
clone_size: -
d_call: -
v_call: TRBV4-2

cdr3_aa: CASSPPAGGTGELFF
cdr3_nt: TGTGCCAGCAGCCCCCCAGCGGGGGGGACCGGGGAGCTGTTTTTT
j_call: TRBJ2-2
clone_size: -
d_call: TRBD2
v_call: TRBV6-5

cdr3_aa: CASSLVGDRGLEQYF
cdr3_nt: TGCGCCAGCAGCTTGGTGGGAGACAGGGGGCTCGAGCAGTACTTC
j_call: TRBJ2-7
clone_size: -
d_call: TRBD1
v_call: TRBV5-1